This T cell receptor beta chain is drawn from a study of cytomegalovirus exposure and HLA in healthy donors. Findings of the study overall: An analysis done earlier found most TCR beta V segments productive about 87% or about 30% of the time.

PCR involved 60 Vbeta and 13 Jbeta primers. The repertoire was sequenced with immunoSEQ multiplex PCR; TCRdb's copy has only in-frame clones and lacks some. The table shows around 150,000 clones, with about four fifths occurring only once. In this sample, this clone turned up a few times. Its antigen is as yet unknown. Trimming removed 6 bases from V and 1 base from J; junction bases left unmatched: 3. The CDR3 contains 14 residues. The V gene's germline CDR1 is SNHLY and CDR2 FYNNEI. The chain has TRBV2 and TRBJ1-1; 9 nucleotides align to TRBD1. The sequence came from a male donor in good health and CMV-seropositive. Material: PBMCs. The CDR3 sequence: CASRMGQGNTEAFF. The CDR3 DNA reads TGTGCCAGCAGAATGGGACAGGGGAACACTGAAGCTTTCTTT. Using reference TRBV2 and TRBJ1-1 for the parts outside the CDR3, the full variable domain is EPEVTQTPSHQVTQMGQEVILRCVPISNHLYFYWYRQILGQKVEFLVSFYNNEISEKSEIFDDQFSVERPDGSNFTLKIRSTKLEDSAMYFCASRMGQGNTEAFFGQGTRLTVV.